Listed below are T cell receptor beta chains from one sample, sequenced in a study of T cells in Graves' hyperthyroidism and ophthalmopathy. TCRdb recomputed calls from the multiplex PCR reads with MiXCR, one row per CDR3 protein. The sample yields approximately 400,000 distinct CDR3 sequences, about a sixth seen once. The sequenced sample was blood. All receptors derive from a woman under 30 with Graves' hyperthyroidism. CDR3s include the opening cysteine and the closing phenylalanine or tryptophan. Each record gives: CDR3 protein, clone size, J gene, V gene. Not every row has a clone size; where given, it reads once, few, many or a size class.

CASSPTEGYTF,few,TRBJ1-2,TRBV18
CASSLWSRFVDPSTDTQYF,.,TRBJ2-3,TRBV28
CASSFSGGVRDTQYF,many,TRBJ2-3,TRBV7-3
CASSPEWGARDYSNQPQHF,.,TRBJ1-5,TRBV5-8
CASSQGLAGVAAREQYF,many,TRBJ2-7,TRBV3-1
CASRLQGVGTDTQYF,.,TRBJ2-3,TRBV7-8
CASSRKNYEQYF,many,TRBJ2-7,TRBV2
CASSQVSLAGGSAKNIQYF,.,TRBJ2-4,TRBV11-2
CATSSLSGKRYEQYF,many,TRBJ2-7,TRBV15
CASSLAAGVGHEQFF,.,TRBJ2-1,TRBV7-3
CASSLGTYGEQFF,once,TRBJ2-1,TRBV2
CATKQGGGSYNEQFF,many,TRBJ2-1,TRBV2
CASSSRDRSLVGANVLTF,.,TRBJ2-6,TRBV4-1
CASTPTGAGQPQHF,.,TRBJ1-5,TRBV7-2
CASTRTSGSYEQYF,many,TRBJ2-7,TRBV2
CSVQKLGGPKNTEAFF,many,TRBJ1-1,TRBV29-1
CASRRLADTSYEQYF,few,TRBJ2-7,TRBV5-4
CASSVGREDQPQHF,many,TRBJ1-5,TRBV9
CASSSRLHSYNEQFF,.,TRBJ2-1,TRBV11-3
CASSQEPLAGVSYEQYF,many,TRBJ2-7,TRBV4-1
CASSLNPWGNTGELFF,few,TRBJ2-2,TRBV7-9
CASSQEAGGELFF,few,TRBJ2-2,TRBV3-1
CASSQAYTGGAGELFF,once,TRBJ2-2,TRBV4-1
CASSAFERYDGYTF,.,TRBJ1-2,TRBV2
CASSSWQGDFYEQYF,many,TRBJ2-7,TRBV11-2
CASMGVAPSGANVLTF,.,TRBJ2-6,TRBV10-1
CSARRLAAYEQYF,many,TRBJ2-7,TRBV20-1
CSARERLAGVWRREQFF,.,TRBJ2-1,TRBV20-1
CASSPGTGSDEQYF,many,TRBJ2-7,TRBV18
CSALRDRGNEQFF,many,TRBJ2-1,TRBV20-1
CASSLHMNTEAFF,many,TRBJ1-1,TRBV7-3
CASSLLGGTGIAEQYF,.,TRBJ2-7,TRBV5-1
CASSDPGRAYMNTEAFF,many,TRBJ1-1,TRBV6-1
CASSARDYGYTF,few,TRBJ1-2,TRBV10-2
CAWSVLWTTTNYGYTF,many,TRBJ1-2,TRBV30
CASRPTRRDYGYTF,many,TRBJ1-2,TRBV6-1
CSAQERHNYGYTF,many,TRBJ1-2,TRBV20-1
CASSLAWGPGNSPLHF,many,TRBJ1-6,TRBV5-1
CATSCTGAAYTDTQYF,many,TRBJ2-3,TRBV15
CASSGGTPLYTF,many,TRBJ1-2,TRBV6-1
CASTGGRGTSPLHF,few,TRBJ1-6,TRBV25-1
CASSPRGGGGELFF,many,TRBJ2-2,TRBV7-8
CASPPTGKVYQETQYF,many,TRBJ2-5,TRBV27
CASSSKYNEQFF,.,TRBJ2-1,TRBV11-3
CAIRPGQKSTDTQYF,few,TRBJ2-3,TRBV10-3
CAIGRGDSPLHF,.,TRBJ1-6,TRBV10-3
CASGFHNEQFF,few,TRBJ2-1,TRBV12-5
CASSQANTEAFF,many,TRBJ1-1,TRBV3-1
CASSLTGLATDTQYF,many,TRBJ2-3,TRBV7-3
CASSLDGTQRGEQFF,many,TRBJ2-1,TRBV5-5
CASSPGSSNEKLFF,many,TRBJ1-4,TRBV18